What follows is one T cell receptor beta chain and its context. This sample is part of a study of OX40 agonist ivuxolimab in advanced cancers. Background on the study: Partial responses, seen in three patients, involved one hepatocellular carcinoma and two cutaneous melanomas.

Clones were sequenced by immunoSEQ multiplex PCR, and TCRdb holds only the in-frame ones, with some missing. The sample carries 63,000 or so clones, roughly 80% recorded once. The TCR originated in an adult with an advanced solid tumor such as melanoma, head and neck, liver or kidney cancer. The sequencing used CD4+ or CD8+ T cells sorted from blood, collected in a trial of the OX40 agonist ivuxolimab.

The chain's CDR3 is CASSPQGSGNTIYF. In DNA, the CDR3 is TGTGCCAGCTCACCGCAGGGGTCTGGAAACACCATATATTTT. The rearrangement links TRBV18 to TRBJ1-3; D is possibly TRBD1 (6 bases). This CDR3 is 14 amino acids long. Trimming stripped 3 bases from V and 1 base from J, with 7 bases between. In germline, CDR1 is KGHSH, CDR2 LQKENI.